Given below is one TCR beta chain in context. What it binds is not known. The test was conducted at deep level. Method: immunoSEQ multiplex PCR; TCRdb's copy keeps in-frame clones and lacks some. The data show over a million clones, with approximately 80% seen just once and under 0.65% held by the top ten. The CDR3 is 14 residues long. Trimming cost V 5 bases and J 1 base, with 9 bases left between them. Germline V CDR1 and CDR2: SGHDT, YYEEEE. These data belong to a study of shared clonotypes between healthy human individuals. Findings and limits, study-wide: About 5% was the fraction of naive CD4 clonotypes found shared across several donors. For sorted subsets, rarefaction showed incomplete sequencing despite large depth. Richness estimates generally favored naive over memory subsets.

Sequenced: memory CD4+ T cells from PBMCs. The subset was: CD45RA-negative fraction. The chain links TRBV5-6 to TRBJ2-2, with a tentative D call TRBD2 (5 bases). The TCR was taken from a man aged 18-30 years in good health. Some clones in this sample may be carry-over from other donors' samples. In DNA, the CDR3 is TGTGCCAGCAGTCGGACTCGGAACACCGGGGAGCTGTTTTTT. Translation: CASSRTRNTGELFF.